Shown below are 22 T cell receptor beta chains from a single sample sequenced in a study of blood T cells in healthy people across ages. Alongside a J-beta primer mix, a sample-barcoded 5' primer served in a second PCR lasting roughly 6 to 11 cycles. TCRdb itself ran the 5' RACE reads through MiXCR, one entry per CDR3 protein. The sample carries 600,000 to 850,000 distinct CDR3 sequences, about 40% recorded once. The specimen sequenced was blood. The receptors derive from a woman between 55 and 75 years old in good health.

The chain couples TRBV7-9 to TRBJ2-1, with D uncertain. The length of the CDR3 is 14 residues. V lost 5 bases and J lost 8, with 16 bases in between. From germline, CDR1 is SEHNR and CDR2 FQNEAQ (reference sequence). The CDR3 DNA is TGTGCCAGCAGCCGCCCCTTTAGTGGAGATGAGCAGTTCTTC. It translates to CASSRPFSGDEQFF.

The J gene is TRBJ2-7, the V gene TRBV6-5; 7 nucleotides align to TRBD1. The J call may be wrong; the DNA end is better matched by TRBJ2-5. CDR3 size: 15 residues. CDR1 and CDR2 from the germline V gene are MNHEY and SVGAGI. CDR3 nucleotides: TGTGCCAGCACTGCATCCGGGACAGTACAAGAGACCCAGTACTTC. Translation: CASTASGTVQETQYF.

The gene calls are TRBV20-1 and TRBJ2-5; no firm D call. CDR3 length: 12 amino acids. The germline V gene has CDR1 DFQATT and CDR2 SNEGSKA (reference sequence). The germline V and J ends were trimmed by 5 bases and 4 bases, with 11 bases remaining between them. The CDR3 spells CSAPRTGETQYF. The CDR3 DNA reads TGCAGTGCTCCAAGGACGGGAGAGACCCAGTACTTC.

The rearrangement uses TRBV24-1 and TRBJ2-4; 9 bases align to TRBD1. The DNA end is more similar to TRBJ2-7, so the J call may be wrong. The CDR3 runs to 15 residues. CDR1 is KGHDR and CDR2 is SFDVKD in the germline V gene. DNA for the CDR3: TGTGCCACCAGTGATAACCGGGACAGGGAAAACGAGCAGTACTTC. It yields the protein CATSDNRDRENEQYF.

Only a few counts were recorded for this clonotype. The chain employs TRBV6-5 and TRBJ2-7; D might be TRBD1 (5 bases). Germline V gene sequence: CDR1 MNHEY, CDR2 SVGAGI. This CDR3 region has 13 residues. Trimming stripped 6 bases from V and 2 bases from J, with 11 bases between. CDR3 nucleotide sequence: TGTGCCAGCAGAGTCCAGGGTACCTACGAGCAGTACTTC. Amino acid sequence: CASRVQGTYEQYF.

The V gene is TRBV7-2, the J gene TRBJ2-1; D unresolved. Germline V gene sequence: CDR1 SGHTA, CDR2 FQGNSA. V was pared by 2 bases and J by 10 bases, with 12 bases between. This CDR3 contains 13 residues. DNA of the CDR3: TGTGCCAGCAGCTTAATGCCTTCTTACGAGCAGTTCTTC. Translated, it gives CASSLMPSYEQFF. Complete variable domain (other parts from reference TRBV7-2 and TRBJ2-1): GAGVSQSPSNKVTEKGKDVELRCDPISGHTALYWYRQSLGQGLEFLIYFQGNSAPDKSGLPSDRFSAERTGGSVSTLTIQRTQQEDSAVYLCASSLMPSYEQFFGPGTRLTVL.

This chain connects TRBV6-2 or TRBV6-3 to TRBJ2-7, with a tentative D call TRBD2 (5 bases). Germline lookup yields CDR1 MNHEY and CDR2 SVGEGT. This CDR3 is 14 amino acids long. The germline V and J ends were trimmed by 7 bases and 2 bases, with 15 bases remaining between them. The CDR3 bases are TGTGCCAGCATCGAAGGACTGGCCGCCTACGAGCAGTACTTC. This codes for CASIEGLAAYEQYF.

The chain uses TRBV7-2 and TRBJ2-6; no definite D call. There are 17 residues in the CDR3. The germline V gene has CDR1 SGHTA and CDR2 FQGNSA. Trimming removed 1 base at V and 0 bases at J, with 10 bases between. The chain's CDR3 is CASSLDLLSSGANVLTF. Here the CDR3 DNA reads TGTGCCAGCAGCTTAGATTTACTCAGCTCTGGGGCCAACGTCCTGACTTTC.

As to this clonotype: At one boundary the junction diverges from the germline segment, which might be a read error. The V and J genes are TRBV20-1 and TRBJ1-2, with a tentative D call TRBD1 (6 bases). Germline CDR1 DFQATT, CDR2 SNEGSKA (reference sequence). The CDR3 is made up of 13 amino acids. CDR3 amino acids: CSAGRGAKYGYTF. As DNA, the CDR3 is TGCAGTGCTGGACGGGGGGCTAAGTATGGCTACACCTTC.

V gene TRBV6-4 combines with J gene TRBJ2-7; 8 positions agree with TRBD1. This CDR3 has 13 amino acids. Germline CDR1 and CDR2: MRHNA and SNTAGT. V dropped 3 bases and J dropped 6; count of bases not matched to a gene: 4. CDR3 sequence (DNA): TGTGCCAGCAGTGAAGGACAGGGAACCGAGCAGTACTTC. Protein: CASSEGQGTEQYF.

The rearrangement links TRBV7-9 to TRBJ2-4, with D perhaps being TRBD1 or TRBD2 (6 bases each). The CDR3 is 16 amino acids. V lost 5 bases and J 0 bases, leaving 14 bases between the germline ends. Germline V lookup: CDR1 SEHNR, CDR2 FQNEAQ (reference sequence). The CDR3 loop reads CASSPPGGSAKNIQYF. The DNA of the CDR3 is TGTGCCAGCAGCCCCCCCGGGGGCTCAGCCAAAAACATTCAGTACTTC. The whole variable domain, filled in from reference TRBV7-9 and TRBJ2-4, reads DTGVSQNPRHKITKRGQNVTFRCDPISEHNRLYWYRQTLGQGPEFLTYFQNEAQLEKSRLLSDRFSAERPKGSFSTLEIQRTEQGDSAMYLCASSPPGGSAKNIQYFGAGTRLSVL.

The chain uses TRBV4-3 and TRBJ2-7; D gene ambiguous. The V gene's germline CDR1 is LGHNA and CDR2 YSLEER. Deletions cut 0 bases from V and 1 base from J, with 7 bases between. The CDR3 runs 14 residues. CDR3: CASSQETVSYEQYF. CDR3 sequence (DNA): TGCGCCAGCAGCCAAGAAACCGTTTCCTACGAGCAGTACTTC.

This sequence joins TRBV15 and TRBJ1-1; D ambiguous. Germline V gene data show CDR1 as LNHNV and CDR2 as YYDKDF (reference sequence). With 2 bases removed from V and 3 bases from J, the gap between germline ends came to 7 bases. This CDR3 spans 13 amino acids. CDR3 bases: TGTGCCACCAGCAGACCTCCAGACACTGAAGCTTTCTTT. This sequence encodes CATSRPPDTEAFF.

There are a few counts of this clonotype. The CDR3 DNA is TGCAGCGGTGGGGACAGGGGAGATAGCTATGGCTACACCTTC. It encodes CSGGDRGDSYGYTF. This chain uses TRBV29-1 with TRBJ1-2; 10 bases align to TRBD1. The V and J ends lost 7 bases and 4 bases, in that order; junction bases with no gene match: 9. Germline values: CDR1 SQVTM, CDR2 ANQGSEA. The CDR3 extends over 14 amino acids.

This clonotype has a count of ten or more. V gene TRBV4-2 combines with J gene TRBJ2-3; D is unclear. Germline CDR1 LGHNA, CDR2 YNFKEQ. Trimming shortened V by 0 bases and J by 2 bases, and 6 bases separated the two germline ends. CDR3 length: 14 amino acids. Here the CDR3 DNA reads TGTGCCAGCAGCCAAGATTACGACACAGATACGCAGTATTTT. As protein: CASSQDYDTDTQYF.

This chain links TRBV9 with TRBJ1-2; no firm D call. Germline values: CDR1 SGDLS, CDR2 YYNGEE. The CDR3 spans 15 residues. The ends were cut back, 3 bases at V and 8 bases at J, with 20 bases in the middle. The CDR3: CASSATHLIGSGYTF. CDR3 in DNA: TGTGCCAGCAGCGCGACTCATCTAATAGGGTCCGGCTACACCTTC.

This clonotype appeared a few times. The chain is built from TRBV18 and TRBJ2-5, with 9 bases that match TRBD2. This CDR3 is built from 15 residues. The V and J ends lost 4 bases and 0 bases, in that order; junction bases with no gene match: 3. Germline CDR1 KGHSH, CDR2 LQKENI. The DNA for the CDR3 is TGTGCCAGCTCACGGGCGGGAGGGTACCAAGAGACCCAGTACTTC. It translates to CASSRAGGYQETQYF.

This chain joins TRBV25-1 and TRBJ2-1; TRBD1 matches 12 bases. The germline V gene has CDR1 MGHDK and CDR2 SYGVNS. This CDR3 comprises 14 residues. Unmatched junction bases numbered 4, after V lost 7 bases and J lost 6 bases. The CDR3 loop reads CASKGQGARNEQFF. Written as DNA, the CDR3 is TGTGCCAGCAAGGGACAGGGGGCGCGCAATGAGCAGTTCTTC.

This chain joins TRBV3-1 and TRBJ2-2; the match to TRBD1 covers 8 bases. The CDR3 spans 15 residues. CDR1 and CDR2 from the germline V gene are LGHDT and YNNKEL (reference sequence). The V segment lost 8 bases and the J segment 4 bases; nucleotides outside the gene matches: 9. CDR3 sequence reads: CASGTGGWGTGELFF. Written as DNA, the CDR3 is TGTGCCAGCGGCACAGGGGGATGGGGCACCGGGGAGCTGTTTTTT.

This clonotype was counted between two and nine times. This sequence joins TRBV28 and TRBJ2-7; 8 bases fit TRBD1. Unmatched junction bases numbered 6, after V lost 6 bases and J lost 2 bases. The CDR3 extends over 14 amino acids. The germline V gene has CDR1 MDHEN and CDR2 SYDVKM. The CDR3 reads CASSTRDRTYEQYF. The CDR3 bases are TGTGCCAGCAGCACCCGGGACAGGACCTACGAGCAGTACTTC.

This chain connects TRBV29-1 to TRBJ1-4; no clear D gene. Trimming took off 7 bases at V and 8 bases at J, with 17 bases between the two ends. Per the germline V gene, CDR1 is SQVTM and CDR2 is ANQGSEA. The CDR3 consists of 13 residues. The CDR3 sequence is CSGRETTREKLFF. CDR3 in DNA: TGCAGCGGCAGAGAAACGACGAGAGAAAAACTGTTTTTT.

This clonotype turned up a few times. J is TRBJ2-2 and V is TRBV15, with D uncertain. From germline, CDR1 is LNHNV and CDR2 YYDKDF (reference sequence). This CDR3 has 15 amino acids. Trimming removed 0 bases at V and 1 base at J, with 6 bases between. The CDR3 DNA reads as TGTGCCACCAGCAGAGATCCAGGGAACACCGGGGAGCTGTTTTTT. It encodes CATSRDPGNTGELFF.